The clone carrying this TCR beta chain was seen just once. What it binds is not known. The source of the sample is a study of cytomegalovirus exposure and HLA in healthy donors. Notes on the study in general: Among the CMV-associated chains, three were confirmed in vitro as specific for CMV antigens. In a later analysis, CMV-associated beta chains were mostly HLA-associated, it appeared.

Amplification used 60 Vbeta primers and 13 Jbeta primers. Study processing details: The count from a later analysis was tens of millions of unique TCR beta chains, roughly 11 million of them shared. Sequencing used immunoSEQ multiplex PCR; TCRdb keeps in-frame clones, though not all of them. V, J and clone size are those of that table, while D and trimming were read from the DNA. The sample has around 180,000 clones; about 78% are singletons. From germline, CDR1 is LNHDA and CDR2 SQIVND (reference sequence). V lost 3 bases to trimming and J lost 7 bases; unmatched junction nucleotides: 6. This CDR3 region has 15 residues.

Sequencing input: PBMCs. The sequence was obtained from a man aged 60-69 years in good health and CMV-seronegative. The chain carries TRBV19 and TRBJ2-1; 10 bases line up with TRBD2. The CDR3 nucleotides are TGTGCCAGTAGTATTGGGACTAGCGTCGGGAATGAGCAGTTCTTC. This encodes CASSIGTSVGNEQFF.